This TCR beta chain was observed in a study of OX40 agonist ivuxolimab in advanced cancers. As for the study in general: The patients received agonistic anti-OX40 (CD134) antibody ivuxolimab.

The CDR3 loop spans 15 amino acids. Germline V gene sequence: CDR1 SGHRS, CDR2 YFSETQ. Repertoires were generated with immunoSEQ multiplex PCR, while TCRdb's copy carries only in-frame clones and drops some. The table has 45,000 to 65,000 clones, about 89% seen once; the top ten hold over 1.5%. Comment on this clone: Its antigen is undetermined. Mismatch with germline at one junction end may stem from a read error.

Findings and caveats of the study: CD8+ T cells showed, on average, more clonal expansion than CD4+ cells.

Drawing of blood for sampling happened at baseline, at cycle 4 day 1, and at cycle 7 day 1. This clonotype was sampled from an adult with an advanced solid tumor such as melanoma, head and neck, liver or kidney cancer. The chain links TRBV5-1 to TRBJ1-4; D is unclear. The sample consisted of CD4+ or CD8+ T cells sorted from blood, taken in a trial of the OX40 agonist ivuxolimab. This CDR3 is CASRLALNGNEKLFF. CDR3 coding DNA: TGCGCCAGCCGCTTGGCCTTGAACGGTAATGAAAAACTGTTTTTT.